The 11 T cell receptor beta chains below all came from one sample that was sequenced in a study of cytomegalovirus exposure and HLA in healthy donors. The PCR contained 60 Vbeta and 13 Jbeta primers. Using immunoSEQ multiplex PCR, the repertoire was profiled, and TCRdb retains in-frame clones only, with some absent. In the table there are 150,000 or so clones, under 80% of which are singletons. The sample comprised PBMCs. Receptors originate from a human donor in good health.

The chain joins TRBV6-5 to TRBJ2-7, with 8 positions matching TRBD1. The CDR3 totals 13 residues. V gave up 8 bases and J gave up 6 bases; unmatched junction bases: 9. Per germline, CDR1 MNHEY and CDR2 SVGAGI. The chain's CDR3 is CASGGDTGGEQYF. The CDR3 DNA is TGTGCCAGCGGGGGAGACACAGGGGGCGAGCAGTACTTC.

This clone has a single count. This chain links TRBV4-1 with TRBJ1-5; no clear D. V was pared by 11 bases and J by 0 bases, with 17 bases between. Germline V CDR1 and CDR2: MGHRA, YSYEKL. CDR3 length: 15 amino acids. In DNA, the CDR3 is TGCGCCTCCAGAGTTGGAGAATTTAGCAATCAGCCCCAGCATTTT. It codes for CASRVGEFSNQPQHF.

This chain joins TRBV5-1 and TRBJ1-4; D gene ambiguous. The CDR3 runs 15 residues. The germline gives CDR1 SGHRS, CDR2 YFSETQ. Between the trimmed V and J ends, which lost 3 bases and 1 base, there was a span of 10 bases. Here the CDR3 reads CASSSTPITNEKLFF. CDR3 bases: TGCGCCAGCAGCTCGACTCCTATAACTAATGAAAAACTGTTTTTT.

The rearrangement joins TRBV5-1 to TRBJ1-1, with D unclear. CDR3 length equals 14 residues. CDR1 and CDR2 (germline): SGHRS, YFSETQ. V gave up 2 bases and J gave up 0 bases, with 8 bases separating them. As DNA, the CDR3 is TGCGCCAGCAGCTTCTCGTGGCTGAACACTGAAGCTTTCTTT. This translates into CASSFSWLNTEAFF.

The chain recombines TRBV6-5 with TRBJ2-7; D possibly corresponds to TRBD2 (5 bases). Between the trimmed V and J ends, which lost 2 bases and 6 bases, there was a span of 11 bases. The CDR3 covers 13 residues. Germline V gene sequence: CDR1 MNHEY, CDR2 SVGAGI. CDR3 bases: TGTGCCAGCAGTTACGGAGGTTCCAGCGAGCAGTACTTC. Translation gives CASSYGGSSEQYF.

This clone has more than one count but fewer than ten. This sequence joins TRBV9 and TRBJ1-1; the D gene is possibly TRBD1 (6 bases). Trimming left V 4 bases short and J 3 bases short, with 16 bases between. CDR3 length equals 15 residues. Per the germline V gene, CDR1 is SGDLS and CDR2 is YYNGEE. The CDR3 nucleotides are TGTGCCAGCAGCCCAGGGGTCCAAGGGCACACTGAAGCTTTCTTT. It yields the protein CASSPGVQGHTEAFF.

The genes are TRBV7-2 and TRBJ2-7; D is possibly TRBD2 (6 bases). Trimming shortened V by 8 bases and J by 1 base, and 21 bases separated the two germline ends. Germline CDR1 is SGHTA and CDR2 is FQGNSA. The CDR3 runs to 16 residues. CDR3 sequence (DNA): TGTGCCAGCCAGCCGGGAGCAGACGCTAGATCCTACGAGCAGTACTTC. Protein sequence: CASQPGADARSYEQYF.

This clone was found a few times. The chain uses TRBV7-6 and TRBJ2-5; weak D call: TRBD2 (7 bases). This CDR3 region has 13 residues. Trimming removed 1 base at V and 5 bases at J, with 8 bases between. Germline-derived CDR1 and CDR2 are SGHVS and FNYEAQ. The CDR3 coding sequence is TGTGCCAGCAGCTTAGAGGGGGGGGAGACCCAGTACTTC. Its protein product is CASSLEGGETQYF.

The chain employs TRBV27 and TRBJ2-7; 8 bases are shared with TRBD2. Trimming took 4 bases from V and 5 from J; bases not matched to a gene: 10. There are 15 residues in the CDR3. In germline, CDR1 is MNHEY, CDR2 SMNVEV (reference sequence). CDR3 in amino acids: CASSSLTSVFNEQYF. As DNA, the CDR3 is TGTGCCAGCAGTTCCCTGACTAGCGTCTTTAACGAGCAGTACTTC.

The rearrangement uses TRBV7-6 and TRBJ1-4; 7 bases agree with TRBD1. V shed 4 bases, J shed 4 bases, and the junction held 3 bases outside the gene matches. CDR3 length: 14 residues. Per the germline V gene, CDR1 is SGHVS and CDR2 is FNYEAQ. In DNA, the CDR3 is TGTGCCAGCAGCTCGGGACAGATTAATGAAAAACTGTTTTTT. Its protein is CASSSGQINEKLFF.

The V and J genes are TRBV6-1 and TRBJ2-7, with TRBD1 matching over 7 bases. CDR1 and CDR2 from the germline V gene are MNHNS and SASEGT. V lost 1 base, J lost 2 bases, and 5 bases stayed unmatched. The CDR3 has 15 amino acids. DNA for the CDR3: TGTGCCAGCAGTGAAGGGACAGGCTGGGCCTACGAGCAGTACTTC. As protein: CASSEGTGWAYEQYF.